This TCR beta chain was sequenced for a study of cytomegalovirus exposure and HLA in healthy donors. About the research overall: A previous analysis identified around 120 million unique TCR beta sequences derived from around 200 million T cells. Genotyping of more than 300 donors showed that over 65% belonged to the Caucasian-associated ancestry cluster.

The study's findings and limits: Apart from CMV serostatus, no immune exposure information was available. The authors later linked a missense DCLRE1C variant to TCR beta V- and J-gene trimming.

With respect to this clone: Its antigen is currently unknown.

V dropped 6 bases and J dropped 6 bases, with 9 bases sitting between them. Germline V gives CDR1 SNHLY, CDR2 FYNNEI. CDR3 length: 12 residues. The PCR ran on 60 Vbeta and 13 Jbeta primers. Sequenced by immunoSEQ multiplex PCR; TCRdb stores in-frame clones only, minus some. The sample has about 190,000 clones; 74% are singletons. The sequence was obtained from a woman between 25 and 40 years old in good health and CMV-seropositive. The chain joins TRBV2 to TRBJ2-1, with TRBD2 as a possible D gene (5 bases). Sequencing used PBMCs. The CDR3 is CASRAAVNEQFF. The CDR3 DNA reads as TGTGCCAGCAGGGCAGCGGTCAATGAGCAGTTCTTC.